This T cell receptor (beta chain) was captured in a study of blood T cell repertoires in COVID-19. Study-level information: The United States, Italy and Spain were the sources of the acute and convalescent COVID-19 samples. PBMCs, B-cell-depleted T cells, or T cells provided the cDNA or gDNA that made up the material.

V was cut by 1 base and J by 1 base, with 7 bases left in between. Germline V gene data show CDR1 as SGHVS and CDR2 as FQNEAQ. The CDR3 loop spans 14 amino acids. Authors' methods: How many nucleated cells were present was estimated from reference gene primer amplification. Here immunoSEQ multiplex PCR was the method, and the copy in TCRdb shows in-frame clones only, minus some. The V and J calls and clone size come from that table; D and trimming were worked out from the DNA. The data show some 170,000 clones, 85% seen once. The sample comprised peripheral blood. This TCR came from a man in his forties or fifties with acute or convalescent COVID-19. The chain carries TRBV7-8 and TRBJ1-1; D is unclear. The CDR3 region is CASSLVAGNTEAFF. The CDR3 nucleotides read TGTGCCAGCAGCTTAGTGGCAGGGAACACTGAAGCTTTCTTT.